These 25 T cell receptor beta chains originate from one sample sequenced in a study of PD-1 blockade in classical Hodgkin lymphoma. After autologous stem cell transplantation all patients relapsed, and prior brentuximab vedotin exposure differed between cohorts. Libraries were prepared by immunoSEQ multiplex PCR; TCRdb keeps only in-frame clonotypes and omits some of them. The sample includes 20,000 to 30,000 clones, about 76% of them seen just once. The source was peripheral blood mononuclear cells (PBMCs), collected before the second cycle of nivolumab. Receptor source: a human donor with classical Hodgkin lymphoma.

This rearrangement joins TRBV5-6 to TRBJ1-1; D possibly corresponds to TRBD1 (6 bases). CDR1 SGHDT and CDR2 YYEEEE come from the germline V gene. This CDR3 has 15 residues. Trimming removed 4 bases at V and 2 bases at J, with 15 bases between. As DNA, the CDR3 is TGTGCCAGCAGCCAGAGGCGGGGGGCTAACACTGAAGCTTTCTTT. Protein product: CASSQRRGANTEAFF. Drawing the rest from reference TRBV5-6 and TRBJ1-1, the complete variable domain is DAGVTQSPTHLIKTRGQQVTLRCSPKSGHDTVSWYQQALGQGPQFIFQYYEEEERQRGNFPDRFSGHQFPNYSSELNVNALLLGDSALYLCASSQRRGANTEAFFGQGTRLTVV.

The rearrangement links TRBV4-1 to TRBJ2-3; a weak D match, TRBD2 (6 bases). The V end was cut by 0 bases, the J end by 0 bases, with 13 bases between. The CDR3 has 17 residues. Per the germline V gene, CDR1 is MGHRA and CDR2 is YSYEKL. The CDR3 region has the DNA TGCGCCAGCAGCCAAGAACCCAGCGGGCCTAGCACAGATACGCAGTATTTT. Its protein is CASSQEPSGPSTDTQYF.

This chain joins TRBV5-1 and TRBJ2-3, with 11 nucleotides matching TRBD2. Germline CDR1 is SGHRS and CDR2 is YFSETQ. The CDR3 contains 18 residues. The trim removed 4 bases at V and 2 bases at J, leaving 12 bases unmatched. CDR3 sequence: CASSTRPTSGGNTDTQYF. The CDR3, as DNA: TGCGCCAGCAGCACCCGACCTACTAGCGGGGGTAACACAGATACGCAGTATTTT.

The J gene is TRBJ1-5, the V gene TRBV16; perhaps TRBD1 as D (6 bases). The CDR3 has 17 amino acids. The germline gives CDR1 KGHSY, CDR2 FQNENV. V was shortened by 0 bases and J by 2 bases, with 14 bases between the two germline ends. The CDR3 loop is CASSQSPGEYGNQPQHF. CDR3 nucleotides: TGTGCCAGCAGCCAATCACCAGGGGAATACGGCAATCAGCCCCAGCATTTT. Based on the CDR3 plus reference TRBV16 and TRBJ1-5, the full variable domain is GEEVAQTPKHLVRGEGQKAKLYCAPIKGHSYVFWYQQVLKNEFKFLISFQNENVFDETGMPKERFSAKCLPNSPCSLEIQATKLEDSAVYFCASSQSPGEYGNQPQHFGDGTRLSIL.

The V call is TRBV5-6, the J call TRBJ2-1; 8 nucleotides line up with TRBD2. Germline V CDR1 and CDR2: SGHDT, YYEEEE. The CDR3 contains 13 residues. V lost 4 bases to trimming and J lost 13 bases; unmatched junction nucleotides: 10. CDR3 DNA: TGTGCCAGCAGCGTCCGGACTAGCCGATTACAGTTCTTC. Translating gives CASSVRTSRLQFF.

This clone was detected only once. The gene calls are TRBV19 and TRBJ2-7; D is unresolved. V was cut by 4 bases and J by 3 bases, with 4 bases left in between. In germline, CDR1 is LNHDA, CDR2 SQIVND (reference sequence). This CDR3 is 11 amino acids long. The CDR3 is CASSNFYEQYF. The CDR3 nucleotides read TGTGCCAGTAGTAATTTCTACGAGCAGTACTTC. Supplemented by reference TRBV19 and TRBJ2-7, the full variable domain reads DGGITQSPKYLFRKEGQNVTLSCEQNLNHDAMYWYRQDPGQGLRLIYYSQIVNDFQKGDIAEGYSVSREKKESFPLTVTSAQKNPTAFYLCASSNFYEQYFGPGTRLTVT.

This chain joins TRBV11-2 and TRBJ1-4, with 12 bases lining up with TRBD1. Trimming removed 5 bases from V and 11 bases from J; junction bases left unmatched: 6. The CDR3 covers 14 residues. Germline V gene data show CDR1 as SGHAT and CDR2 as FQNNGV. CDR3 region: CASSRDGTGGKLFF. In DNA, the CDR3 is TGTGCCAGCAGCCGAGATGGGACAGGGGGCAAACTGTTTTTT.

This chain joins TRBV13 and TRBJ2-3; 10 bases align to TRBD2. The CDR3 has 16 residues. V lost 5 bases, J lost 8 bases, and 13 bases stayed unmatched. Germline loops: CDR1 PRHDT, CDR2 FYEKMQ (reference sequence). Here the CDR3 DNA reads TGTGCCAGCAGCCCCCCGGGTAGCGGGGGGTACACTACGCAGTATTTT. It specifies CASSPPGSGGYTTQYF.

This clone has only a few counts. CDR3: CASSPPSSQVTNEQFF. The CDR3, as DNA: TGTGCCAGCTCACCACCAAGCTCCCAGGTTACCAATGAGCAGTTCTTC. This chain links TRBV18 with TRBJ2-1; D gene uncertain. CDR3 length equals 16 residues. Trimming took off 0 bases at V and 6 bases at J, with 15 bases between the two ends. CDR1 and CDR2 from the germline V gene are KGHSH and LQKENI.

J is TRBJ1-5 and V is TRBV7-9; TRBD1 matches 11 bases. V lost 5 bases and J lost 4; bases outside the gene matches: 10. CDR3 length: 17 residues. Germline V CDR1 and CDR2: SEHNR, FQNEAQ (reference sequence). The DNA for the CDR3 is TGTGCCAGCAGCATGAGTACCGGGACAGGGGGGAATCAGCCCCAGCATTTT. Residues: CASSMSTGTGGNQPQHF.

This chain uses TRBV28 with TRBJ2-5; D might be TRBD2 (6 bases). This CDR3 spans 13 amino acids. Germline V lookup: CDR1 MDHEN, CDR2 SYDVKM. Trimming shortened V by 4 bases and J by 4 bases, and 10 bases separated the two germline ends. The CDR3: CASSSPGLETQYF. CDR3 DNA: TGTGCCAGCAGTTCCCCGGGACTAGAGACCCAGTACTTC.

The chain links TRBV10-2 to TRBJ1-2; TRBD1 is a possible D gene (5 bases). Germline V lookup: CDR1 WSHSY, CDR2 SAAADI. The CDR3 runs 14 residues. The germline V and J ends were trimmed by 2 bases and 8 bases, with 15 bases remaining between them. CDR3 in amino acids: CASSEQGGGSGYTF. The CDR3 nucleotides are TGCGCCAGCAGTGAGCAAGGCGGGGGTAGCGGCTACACCTTC.

This clone is labeled medium-sized. The rearrangement uses TRBV19 and TRBJ2-1; 7 nucleotides align to TRBD2. This CDR3 has 14 residues. Germline lookup yields CDR1 LNHDA and CDR2 SQIVND (reference sequence). The V segment lost 3 bases and the J segment 6 bases; nucleotides outside the gene matches: 5. CDR3 residues: CASSMGRALNEQFF. As DNA, the CDR3 is TGTGCCAGTAGTATGGGGAGGGCTCTCAATGAGCAGTTCTTC.

The chain links TRBV6-4 to TRBJ2-7; D is perhaps TRBD2 (5 bases). V lost 9 bases to trimming and J lost 2 bases, with 17 bases between them. Germline lookup yields CDR1 MRHNA and CDR2 SNTAGT. The CDR3 is 14 amino acids. The CDR3 spells CASPARGRTYEQYF. The CDR3 region has the DNA TGTGCCAGTCCAGCTCGCGGGCGGACCTACGAGCAGTACTTC.

The rearrangement links TRBV30 to TRBJ2-7; possibly TRBD2 for D (5 bases). The CDR3 is made up of 13 amino acids. V lost 4 bases to trimming and J lost 7 bases, with 17 bases between them. Germline lookup yields CDR1 GTSNPN and CDR2 SVGIG (reference sequence). Here the CDR3 DNA reads TGTGCCTGGAAGAAGGGCCAACCGGGGGAGCAGTACTTC. The encoded protein is CAWKKGQPGEQYF.

This clone appeared a single time. The chain is built from TRBV29-1 and TRBJ2-1, with 10 bases that match TRBD2. With V trimmed by 8 bases and J by 3 bases, 13 bases remained unmatched. Germline V gene lookup returns CDR1 SQVTM and CDR2 ANQGSEA. The CDR3 contains 16 residues. In nucleotides, the CDR3 is TGCAGCCCCAGAAGCCTTACTAGCGGGATCTACAATGAGCAGTTCTTC. This sequence encodes CSPRSLTSGIYNEQFF.

The J gene is TRBJ2-3, the V gene TRBV10-1, with D possibly TRBD1 on 6 matching bases. Germline values: CDR1 WNHNN, CDR2 SYGVQD (reference sequence). Trimming took 6 bases from V and 2 from J, leaving 21 bases between them. This CDR3 spans 17 amino acids. CDR3 in amino acids: CASSPPGLWGHTDTQYF. Here the CDR3 DNA reads TGCGCCAGCAGCCCCCCCGGACTTTGGGGGCACACAGATACGCAGTATTTT.

The chain joins TRBV7-9 to TRBJ2-3, with 7 bases identical to TRBD1. The CDR3 spans 18 residues. From germline, CDR1 is SEHNR and CDR2 FQNEAQ (reference sequence). V shed 2 bases, J shed 6 bases, and the junction held 17 bases outside the gene matches. CDR3 residues: CASSLPPWTGLGSDTQYF. The CDR3 DNA is TGTGCCAGCAGCTTACCCCCTTGGACAGGCTTGGGTAGTGATACGCAGTATTTT.

The chain uses TRBV28 and TRBJ2-3; no clear D gene. Trimming pared 8 bases from V and 11 bases from J, leaving 23 bases between. CDR1 is MDHEN, CDR2 SYDVKM, per germline. This CDR3 has 14 amino acids. The CDR3 spells CASQSGSSQYMQYF. The CDR3 DNA is TGTGCCAGCCAGAGTGGCAGTTCACAGTACATGCAGTATTTT.

This clone was detected only once. The DNA of the CDR3 is TGTGCCAGCAGTGAATTCCAGGGGAACACTGAAGCTTTCTTT. Encoded protein: CASSEFQGNTEAFF. The rearrangement uses TRBV6-1 and TRBJ1-1; a weak D match, TRBD1 (5 bases). Deletions cut 2 bases from V and 1 base from J, with 8 bases between. CDR1 and CDR2 from the germline V gene are MNHNS and SASEGT. The CDR3 sequence is 14 residues long.

The chain combines TRBV5-1 with TRBJ2-3; 8 nucleotides match TRBD1. In germline, CDR1 is SGHRS, CDR2 YFSETQ. The V segment lost 7 bases and the J segment 2 bases; nucleotides outside the gene matches: 3. The CDR3 is made up of 13 amino acids. The CDR3: CASGTGSTDTQYF. CDR3 coding DNA: TGCGCCAGCGGGACAGGATCCACAGATACGCAGTATTTT.

The V gene is TRBV14, the J gene TRBJ2-3; D call uncertain. Germline V gene sequence: CDR1 SGHDN, CDR2 FVKESK. V gave up 1 base and J gave up 3 bases, with 14 bases separating them. There are 16 residues in the CDR3. The CDR3 protein is CASSQVDSGWTDTQYF. In DNA form, the CDR3 reads TGTGCCAGCAGCCAAGTGGATTCTGGTTGGACAGATACGCAGTATTTT.

The chain is built from TRBV30 and TRBJ2-1, with 10 bases fitting TRBD2. Germline V gene lookup returns CDR1 GTSNPN and CDR2 SVGIG (reference sequence). This CDR3 contains 14 residues. V lost 3 bases and J lost 8; bases outside the gene matches: 7. The CDR3 protein is CAWRKTSGVHEQFF. CDR3 in DNA: TGTGCCTGGAGGAAAACTAGCGGGGTTCATGAGCAGTTCTTC.

The chain joins TRBV30 to TRBJ1-2, with 9 bases aligning to TRBD1. CDR1 and CDR2 (germline): GTSNPN, SVGIG (reference sequence). The CDR3 consists of 13 residues. Unmatched junction bases numbered 6, after V lost 7 bases and J lost 3 bases. The CDR3 loop reads CASPRDRDYGYTF. The CDR3 region has the DNA TGTGCCTCCCCCCGGGACAGGGACTATGGCTACACCTTC.

The chain has TRBV7-7 and TRBJ2-7; TRBD2 agrees at 11 bases. From germline, CDR1 is SSHAT and CDR2 FNYEAQ (reference sequence). CDR3 length: 15 amino acids. J gave up 6 bases and V 5 bases, and 9 bases lay outside the gene matches. CDR3 loop: CASSITSGSSSEQYF. CDR3 sequence (DNA): TGTGCCAGCAGCATTACTAGCGGGAGTAGTTCCGAGCAGTACTTC. The full variable domain, rest sourced from reference TRBV7-7 and TRBJ2-7, is GAGVSQSPRYKVTKRGQDVTLRCDPISSHATLYWYQQALGQGPEFLTYFNYEAQPDKSGLPSDRFSAERPEGSISTLTIQRTEQRDSAMYRCASSITSGSSSEQYFGPGTRLTVT.